This TCR beta chain comes out of a study of cytomegalovirus exposure and HLA in healthy donors. Study observations and caveats: Donors were assumed by presence/absence analyses to have roughly uniform sequencing depth. Later analysis associated a missense DCLRE1C variant with TCR beta V- and J-gene trimming.

This PCR relied on a set of 60 Vbeta primers and 13 Jbeta primers. Generated by immunoSEQ multiplex PCR, the TCRdb table keeps only in-frame clones and is missing some. The sample yields some 170,000 clones, 72% seen once. Not recorded for this donor was the CMV serostatus. Germline values: CDR1 MNHEY, CDR2 SVGAGI. V was clipped by 2 bases and J by 0 bases, with 5 bases between them. The CDR3 sequence is 14 residues long. This clone was seen a few times. The antigen is not known. Material: PBMCs. V gene TRBV6-5 combines with J gene TRBJ1-3; D remains unclear. The sequence derives from a human donor in good health. The CDR3 spells CASSYGDSGNTIYF. CDR3 sequence (DNA): TGTGCCAGCAGTTACGGAGACTCTGGAAACACCATATATTTT.